This T cell receptor (beta chain) was captured in a study of blood T cell repertoires in COVID-19. On the study more broadly: Sites across the United States, Italy and Spain contributed samples from acute and convalescent COVID-19.

Study members were between roughly 18 and 100 years old and lived in 25 or so US regions. Assignments of participants to cohorts depended upon their own reported clinical history. Germline V gene sequence: CDR1 MNHEY, CDR2 SVGAGI. V lost 8 bases and J 4 bases, leaving 11 bases between the germline ends. There are 12 residues in the CDR3. In the authors' methods: Counts of nucleated cells, estimated from reference gene primer amplification, were obtained. TCRdb's copy holds only in-frame clones and misses some; the assay was immunoSEQ multiplex PCR. That table supplies the V and J calls and clone size; D and trimming were determined from the DNA. The sample has roughly 140,000 clones, roughly 84% seen once.

This chain links TRBV6-5 with TRBJ1-2; possible D gene TRBD1, 6 bases. Sequencing was done on a sample of PBMCs or T cells enriched from blood (not recorded which). This TCR was recovered from a woman in her forties or fifties who had been exposed to COVID-19. The chain's CDR3 is CASPTGCYGYTF. CDR3 in DNA: TGTGCCAGCCCTACAGGGTGCTATGGCTACACCTTC.